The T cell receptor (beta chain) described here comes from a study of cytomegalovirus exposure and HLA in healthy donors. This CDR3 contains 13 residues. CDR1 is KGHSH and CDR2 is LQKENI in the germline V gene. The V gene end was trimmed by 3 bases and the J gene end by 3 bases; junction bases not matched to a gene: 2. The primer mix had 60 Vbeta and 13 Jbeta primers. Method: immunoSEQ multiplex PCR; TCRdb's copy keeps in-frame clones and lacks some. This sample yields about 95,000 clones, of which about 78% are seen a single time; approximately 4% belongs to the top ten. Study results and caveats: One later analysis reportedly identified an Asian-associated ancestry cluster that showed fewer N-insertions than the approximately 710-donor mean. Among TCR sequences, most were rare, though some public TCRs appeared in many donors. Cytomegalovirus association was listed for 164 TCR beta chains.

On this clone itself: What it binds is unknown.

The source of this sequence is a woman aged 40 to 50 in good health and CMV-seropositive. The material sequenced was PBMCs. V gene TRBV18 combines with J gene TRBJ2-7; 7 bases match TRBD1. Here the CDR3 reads CASSPGQDYEQYF. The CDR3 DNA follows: TGTGCCAGCTCACCTGGACAGGACTACGAGCAGTACTTC. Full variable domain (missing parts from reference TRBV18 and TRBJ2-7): NAGVMQNPRHLVRRRGQEARLRCSPMKGHSHVYWYRQLPEEGLKFMVYLQKENIIDESGMPKERFSAEFPKEGPSILRIQQVVRGDSAAYFCASSPGQDYEQYFGPGTRLTVT.